This T cell receptor beta chain is drawn from a study of T cells after yellow fever vaccination. Study overall: For low cell numbers, libraries were made with SMART-Seq v4 Ultra Low Input.

This clonotype was detected many times. MiXCR was run by TCRdb on the 5' RACE reads, yielding one entry per CDR3 protein. This sample has more than 90,000 distinct CDR3 sequences, with 6.5% to 9% found just once. The CDR3 totals 13 residues. Trimming shortened V by 1 base and J by 4 bases, and 10 bases separated the two germline ends. Germline loops: CDR1 SQVTM, CDR2 ANQGSEA. The sequenced sample was CD4+ T cells sorted from PBMCs, obtained 45 days after the first yellow fever vaccination. The chain recombines TRBV29-1 with TRBJ1-1, with unresolved D. The receptor's source is a man between 18 and 29 years old who received the YFV17D yellow fever vaccine. The chain's CDR3 is CSVEAPWGTEAFF. DNA for the CDR3: TGCAGCGTTGAAGCACCCTGGGGCACTGAAGCTTTCTTT.